This TCR beta chain was sequenced in a study of CXCR3-negative and CXCR3-positive naive CD8 T cells (dated by TCRdb to about 2019). In terms of the full investigation: In total, 130 million to 150 million TRB reads were obtained, which works out to roughly 1.5 +/- 0.3 million reads per library. Diversity and physicochemical repertoire analyses were performed on about eleven donors pooled from two independent experiments. Naive subsets from 5 or 6 donors and memory cells from 3 donors were included in the TRBV-TRBJ cluster analysis. Points the paper makes about the study in general: Naive CXCR3-negative and CXCR3-positive cells from the same donor showed similar TRBV-TRBJ usage, whereas memory cells showed distinct patterns. Compared with CXCR3-negative naive cells, CXCR3-positive naive cells had TRB CDR3s with higher hydrophobicity (lower Kidera factor 4), lower energy, and higher strength and volume indices. Comparably high repertoire diversity was found in both naive subsets, whereas much lower repertoire diversity was found in memory CD8+ T cells. Because surface CD5, which is linked to self-reactivity in mice, was comparable between the naive subsets, TCR interaction strength was also inferred from TRB CDR3 physicochemical properties. Freshly isolated PBMCs were used for most assays because CXCR3 expression went down partially after cryopreservation.

Based on the germline V gene, the CDR1 and CDR2 sequences are SGHTA and FQGNSA. CDR3 length: 14 amino acids, cysteine to phenylalanine. No DNA is recorded. Comment on this clonotype: Its antigen is unknown.

For each CD8+ T cell subset, flow sorting was done in triplicate, and about 300,000 cells per subset went directly into RLT lysis buffer. Naive CD8+ T cells were defined stringently as CD45RO-CCR7+CD27+CD95- to exclude memory contaminants. Using standard density gradient centrifugation, peripheral blood mononuclear cells were isolated from buffy coats. Naive CXCR3-negative and CXCR3-positive CD8+ T cells were flow-sorted using a FACSAria III. Total RNA was extracted from sorted cells using an RNeasy Mini Kit. TCRdb shows the sequencer as NextSeq 550. The Human TCR Profiling Kit (MiLaboratory) was used to prepare UMI-labeled 5' RACE TRB cDNA libraries. cDNA synthesis used the entire amount of extracted RNA, and PCR amplification then used the entire amount of cDNA produced. The libraries were made side by side, with each library going through the same number of PCR cycles. Per the source publication's procedure: MIGEC and MiXCR extracted about 53,000 +/- 10,000 unique UMI-labeled TRB cDNA molecules per library, requiring at least two reads per UMI. On average, approximately 40,000 +/- 10,000 functional in-frame TRB CDR3 nucleotide clonotypes lacking stop codons were found per library. After each sample was downsampled to 5000 UMI-labeled TRB molecules, VDJtools was used to calculate diversity metrics such as normalized Shannon-Wiener and Chao1. VDJtools was used to calculate clonotype-size-weighted physicochemical properties of the central five CDR3 residues, namely interaction energy, strength, volume and Kidera factor 4. TCRdb reprocessed the reads and provides one entry for every CDR3 protein sequence; no DNA is given. TCRdb's processing, not the study's, gives the V and J calls here. This sample's listing comprises some 50,000 distinct CDR3 sequences. The top ten clones comprise 1.5% of the sample.

Sequencing was carried out using naive CXCR3- CD8+ T cells from blood. Read against the paper, the sample's cell subset or site label means: CD45RO-CCR7+CD27+CD95- naive CD8+ T cells lacking CXCR3 (TNR3-). The chain is encoded by TRBV7-2 joined to TRBJ2-5; checking the TCRdb D call of TRBD2 is not possible without DNA. This TCR came from a human donor in good health. Some clones in this sample may be carry-over from other donors' samples. The CDR3 reads CASSSTGSGWAQYF.